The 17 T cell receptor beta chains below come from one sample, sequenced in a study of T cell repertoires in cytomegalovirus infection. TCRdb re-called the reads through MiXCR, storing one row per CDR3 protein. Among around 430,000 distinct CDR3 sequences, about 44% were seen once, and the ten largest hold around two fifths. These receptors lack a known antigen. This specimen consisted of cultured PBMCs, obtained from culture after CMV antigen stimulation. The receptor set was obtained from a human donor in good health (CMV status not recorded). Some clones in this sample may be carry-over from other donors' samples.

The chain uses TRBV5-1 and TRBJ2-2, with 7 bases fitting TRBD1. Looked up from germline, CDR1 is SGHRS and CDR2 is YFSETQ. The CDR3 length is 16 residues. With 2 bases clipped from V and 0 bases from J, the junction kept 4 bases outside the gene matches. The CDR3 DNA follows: TGCGCCAGCAGCTTAGGGGACAGCCCGAACACCGGGGAGCTGTTTTTT. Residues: CASSLGDSPNTGELFF.

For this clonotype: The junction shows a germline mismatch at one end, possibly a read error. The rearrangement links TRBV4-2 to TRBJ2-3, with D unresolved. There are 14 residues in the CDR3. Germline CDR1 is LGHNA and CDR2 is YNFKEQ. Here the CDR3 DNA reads TGTGCCACCAGCCAAGCTGGGTTTGCAGATACGCAGTATTTT. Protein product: CATSQAGFADTQYF.

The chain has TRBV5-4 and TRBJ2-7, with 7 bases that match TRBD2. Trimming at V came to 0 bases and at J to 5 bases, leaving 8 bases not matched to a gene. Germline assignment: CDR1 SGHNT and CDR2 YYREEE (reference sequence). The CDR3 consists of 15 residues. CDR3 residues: CASSLGAGDLNEQYF. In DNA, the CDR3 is TGTGCCAGCAGCTTGGGGGCGGGAGACCTGAACGAGCAGTACTTC.

As DNA, the CDR3 is TGTGCCAGCTCACCTTGGCAGGGGAGCACAGATACGCAGTATTTT. Protein: CASSPWQGSTDTQYF. This chain connects TRBV18 to TRBJ2-3, with a possible D match to TRBD1 (6 bases). CDR3 length: 15 residues. V was pared by 3 bases and J by 0 bases, with 10 bases between. In germline, CDR1 is KGHSH, CDR2 LQKENI.

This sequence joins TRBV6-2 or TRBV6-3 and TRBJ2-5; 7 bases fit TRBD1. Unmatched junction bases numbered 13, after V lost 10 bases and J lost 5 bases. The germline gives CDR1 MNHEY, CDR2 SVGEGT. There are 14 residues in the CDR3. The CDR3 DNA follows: TGTGCCACCCATCAAGGGGGCGCGGGTGAGACCCAGTACTTC. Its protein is CATHQGGAGETQYF.

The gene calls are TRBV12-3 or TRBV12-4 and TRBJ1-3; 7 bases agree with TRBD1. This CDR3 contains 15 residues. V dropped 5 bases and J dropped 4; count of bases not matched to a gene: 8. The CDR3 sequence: CASSTGTESGNTIYF. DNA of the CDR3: TGTGCCAGCAGTACCGGGACAGAGAGCGGAAACACCATATATTTT.

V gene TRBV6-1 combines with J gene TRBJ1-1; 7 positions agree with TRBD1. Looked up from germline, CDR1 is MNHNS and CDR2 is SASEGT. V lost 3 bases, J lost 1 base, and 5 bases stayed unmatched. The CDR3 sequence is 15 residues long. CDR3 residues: CASSDPRTGNTEAFF. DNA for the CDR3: TGTGCCAGCAGTGATCCTCGGACAGGGAACACTGAAGCTTTCTTT.

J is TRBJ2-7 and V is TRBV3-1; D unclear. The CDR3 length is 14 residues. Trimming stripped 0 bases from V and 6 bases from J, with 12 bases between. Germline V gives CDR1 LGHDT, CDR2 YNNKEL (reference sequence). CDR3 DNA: TGTGCCAGCAGCCAAGATCGTTTGTTTGCCGAGCAGTACTTC. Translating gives CASSQDRLFAEQYF.

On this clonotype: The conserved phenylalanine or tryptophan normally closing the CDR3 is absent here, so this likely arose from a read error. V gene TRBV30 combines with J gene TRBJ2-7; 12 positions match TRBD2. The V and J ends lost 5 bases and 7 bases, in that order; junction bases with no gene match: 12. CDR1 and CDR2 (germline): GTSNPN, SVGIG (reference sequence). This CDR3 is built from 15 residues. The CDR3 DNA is TGTGCCTGGGCCCCAAGACTAGCGGGAGCGGAGGAGCAGTACTAC. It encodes CAWAPRLAGAEEQYY.

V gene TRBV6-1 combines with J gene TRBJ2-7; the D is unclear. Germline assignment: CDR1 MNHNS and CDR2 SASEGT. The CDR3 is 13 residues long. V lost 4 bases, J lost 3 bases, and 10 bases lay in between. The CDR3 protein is CASSATVVYEQYF. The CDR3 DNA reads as TGTGCCAGCAGTGCCACAGTGGTCTACGAGCAGTACTTC.

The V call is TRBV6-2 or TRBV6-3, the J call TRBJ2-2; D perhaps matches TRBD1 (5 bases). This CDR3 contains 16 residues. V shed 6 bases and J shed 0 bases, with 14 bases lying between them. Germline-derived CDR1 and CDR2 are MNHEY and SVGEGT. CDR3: CASRPPGAANTGELFF. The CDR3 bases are TGTGCCAGCAGGCCCCCTGGGGCGGCGAACACCGGGGAGCTGTTTTTT.

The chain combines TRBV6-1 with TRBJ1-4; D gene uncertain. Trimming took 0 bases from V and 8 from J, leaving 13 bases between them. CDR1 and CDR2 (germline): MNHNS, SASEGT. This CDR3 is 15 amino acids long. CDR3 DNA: TGTGCCAGCAGTGAAGCCGTCTCCAGCGGGGAAAAACTGTTTTTT. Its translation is CASSEAVSSGEKLFF.

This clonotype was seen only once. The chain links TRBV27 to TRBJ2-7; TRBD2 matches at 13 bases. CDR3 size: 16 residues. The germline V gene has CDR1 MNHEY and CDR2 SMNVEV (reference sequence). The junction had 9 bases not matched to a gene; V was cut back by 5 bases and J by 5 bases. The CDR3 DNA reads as TGTGCCAGCAGTCCCGGACTAGCGGGAGTGTTTGACGAGCAGTACTTC. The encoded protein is CASSPGLAGVFDEQYF.

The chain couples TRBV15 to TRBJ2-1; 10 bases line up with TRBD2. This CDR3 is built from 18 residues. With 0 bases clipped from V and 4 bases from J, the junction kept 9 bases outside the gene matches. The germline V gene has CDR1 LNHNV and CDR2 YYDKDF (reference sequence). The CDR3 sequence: CATSRDLAGSGRYNEQFF. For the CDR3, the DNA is TGTGCCACCAGCAGAGATCTAGCGGGTAGCGGGAGGTACAATGAGCAGTTCTTC.

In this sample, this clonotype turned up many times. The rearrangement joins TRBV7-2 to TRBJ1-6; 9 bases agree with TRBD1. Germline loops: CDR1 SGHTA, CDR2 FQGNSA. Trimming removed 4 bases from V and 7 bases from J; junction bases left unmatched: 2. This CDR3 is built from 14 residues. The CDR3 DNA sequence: TGTGCCAGCAGCTCGGGACAGGGAAATTCACCCCTCCACTTT. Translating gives CASSSGQGNSPLHF.

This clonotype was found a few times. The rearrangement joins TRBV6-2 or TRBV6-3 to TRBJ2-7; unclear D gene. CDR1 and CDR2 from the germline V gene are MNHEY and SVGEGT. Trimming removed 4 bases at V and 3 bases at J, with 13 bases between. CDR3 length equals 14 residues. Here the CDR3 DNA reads TGTGCCAGCAGTTCGATCCATTTTCGCTACGAGCAGTACTTC. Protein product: CASSSIHFRYEQYF.

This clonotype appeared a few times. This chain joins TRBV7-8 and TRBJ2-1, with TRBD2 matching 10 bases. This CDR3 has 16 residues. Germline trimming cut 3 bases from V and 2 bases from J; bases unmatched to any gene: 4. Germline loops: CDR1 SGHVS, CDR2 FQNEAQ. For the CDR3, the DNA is TGTGCCAGCAGCTTTCGGAGCGGGAGGGCCTACAATGAGCAGTTCTTC. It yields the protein CASSFRSGRAYNEQFF.